This T cell receptor beta chain was sequenced during a study of blood T cell repertoires in COVID-19. Study as a whole: Acute and convalescent COVID-19 samples came from the United States, Italy and Spain. The cDNA or gDNA used as material had been derived from T cells, B-cell-depleted T cells, or PBMCs.

The ends lost 4 bases at V and 5 bases at J; junction bases unmatched: 4. The CDR3 is 14 residues long. Germline lookup yields CDR1 SGHRS and CDR2 YFSETQ. Per the study methods: Reference gene primer amplification gave estimated nucleated cell counts. The table came from immunoSEQ multiplex PCR; TCRdb's copy has only in-frame clones and leaves some out. D and trimming come from the DNA, and the V and J calls and clone size come from that table. Of tens of thousands of clones listed, approximately 91% were seen once; the top ten hold about 27%. The receptor's source is a man aged 45 to 65 with acute or convalescent COVID-19. Sequencing was performed on peripheral blood. The V call is TRBV5-1, the J call TRBJ1-1; TRBD1 agrees at 11 bases. This CDR3 is CASSGGTGGTEAFF. CDR3 bases: TGCGCCAGCAGCGGCGGGACAGGGGGGACTGAAGCTTTCTTT.